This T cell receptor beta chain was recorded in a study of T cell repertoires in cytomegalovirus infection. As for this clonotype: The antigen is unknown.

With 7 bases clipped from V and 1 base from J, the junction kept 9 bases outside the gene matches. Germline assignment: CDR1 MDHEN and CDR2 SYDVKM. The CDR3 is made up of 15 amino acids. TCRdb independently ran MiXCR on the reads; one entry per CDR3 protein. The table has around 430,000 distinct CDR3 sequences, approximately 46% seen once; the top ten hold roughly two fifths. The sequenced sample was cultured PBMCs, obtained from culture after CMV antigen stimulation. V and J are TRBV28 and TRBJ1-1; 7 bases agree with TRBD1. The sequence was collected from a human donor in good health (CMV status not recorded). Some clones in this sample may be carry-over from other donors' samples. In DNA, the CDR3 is TGTGCCAGCAAGGTTGCAGGGGGGAGGAACACTGAAGCTTTCTTT. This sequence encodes CASKVAGGRNTEAFF.